What follows describes a single TCR beta chain. The antigen is unknown. CDR1 LGHNA and CDR2 YNFKEQ come from the germline V gene. Trimming removed 0 bases at V and 8 bases at J, with 11 bases between. This CDR3 is 14 amino acids long. The data belong to a study of cytomegalovirus exposure and HLA in healthy donors. Primers for the PCR totalled 60 Vbeta and 13 Jbeta. Method: immunoSEQ multiplex PCR; TCRdb's copy keeps in-frame clones and lacks some. The sample lists around 150,000 clones, more than 70% occurring once. General study points: Specificity of three CMV-associated chains for CMV antigens was verified in vitro. About 87% or about 30% of the time was how often most TCR beta V segments were productive, according to an earlier analysis. The listing of approximately 160 TCR beta chains classed them as cytomegalovirus-associated.

Sequencing used PBMCs. The TCR sequence derives from a man between 25 and 39 years old in good health and CMV-seronegative. The chain links TRBV4-2 to TRBJ2-1; unclear D gene. The CDR3 DNA reads TGTGCCAGCAGCCAAGAAAGGAATAGCTATGAGCAGTTCTTC. Protein: CASSQERNSYEQFF.